The clone carrying this T cell receptor (beta chain) was seen a single time. Mouse germline and gene names are used. With the read ending 1 residue before the CDR3 end, the germline J gene is used to fill in that end. The sample belongs to a study of tissue T cells after allogeneic stem cell transplantation. Deletions cut 5 bases from V and 2 bases from J, with 5 bases between. This CDR3 is 12 amino acids long. Germline V gene sequence: CDR1 FNHDT, CDR2 SITEND (reference sequence). Repertoires were generated with immunoSEQ multiplex PCR, while TCRdb's copy carries only in-frame clones and drops some. The sample holds about 48,000 clones, around 67% seen once.

This chain links TRBV19 with TRBJ2-1; no firm D call. The TCR sequence derives from a pool of C57BL/6 mice in good health. Sequencing was performed on sorted cells pooled from one or two spleens. The DNA read from the CDR3 is TGTGCCAGCAGGACGGACTATGCTGAGCAGTTC. This translates into CASRTDYAEQF. The entire CDR3 protein is CASRTDYAEQFF.